This TCR beta chain was profiled in a study of blood T cell repertoires in COVID-19. Clones were sequenced by immunoSEQ multiplex PCR, and TCRdb holds only the in-frame ones, with some missing. The repertoire holds roughly 200,000 clones, with approximately 88% as singletons. CDR3 length equals 14 residues. Trimming stripped 3 bases from V and 1 base from J, with 7 bases between. CDR1 LGHNA and CDR2 YNFKEQ come from the germline V gene. V is TRBV4-2 and J is TRBJ1-5; D possibly corresponds to TRBD1 (5 bases). This TCR derives from a woman younger than 45 with acute or convalescent COVID-19. What was sequenced was peripheral blood. CDR3 in amino acids: CASSHKGSNQPQHF. The CDR3 DNA follows: TGTGCCAGCAGCCATAAGGGGAGCAATCAGCCCCAGCATTTT.